These T cell receptor beta chains were read from a single sample in a study of graft-versus-host responses after intestinal transplantation. Here immunoSEQ multiplex PCR was the method, and the copy in TCRdb shows in-frame clones only, minus some. The table shows 7,000 to 9,000 clones, with roughly 29% occurring only once. Here the sequenced sample was alloreactive CD4+ T cells from a mixed lymphocyte reaction culture, taken before intestinal transplant. The source of these receptors is a human patient who received an intestinal transplant. Both conserved end residues are trimmed from each CDR3. The order of the fields is V gene, clone size, D gene, CDR3 protein. A D gene is named only where the DNA matches it firmly. Only part of the rows carry a size: once, few, many, or a class if the clone is expanded.

v_gene: TRBV23-1; abundance: .; d_gene: .; CDR3aa: ASVTKQAPVYGYT
v_gene: TRBV7-2; abundance: .; d_gene: TRBD1; CDR3aa: ASSSTGGFQPQH
v_gene: TRBV18; abundance: few; d_gene: .; CDR3aa: ASSPRPLPAEQY
v_gene: TRBV19; abundance: .; d_gene: TRBD1; CDR3aa: ASSKRAGGLGREKLF
v_gene: TRBV10-1; abundance: few; d_gene: TRBD1; CDR3aa: ASTDRGGYYEQY
v_gene: TRBV2; abundance: medium-sized; d_gene: .; CDR3aa: ASRRRDTNEKLF
v_gene: TRBV6-5; abundance: few; d_gene: .; CDR3aa: ASSYGPRTDTQY
v_gene: TRBV18; abundance: .; d_gene: .; CDR3aa: ASSPLQVSGANVLT
v_gene: TRBV14; abundance: medium-sized; d_gene: TRBD1; CDR3aa: ASSPWAGGHNEQF
v_gene: TRBV5-1; abundance: .; d_gene: .; CDR3aa: ASSTQGSGELF
v_gene: TRBV5-6; abundance: .; d_gene: .; CDR3aa: ASSSRTATNEKLF
v_gene: TRBV5-6; abundance: .; d_gene: .; CDR3aa: ASSLRGGMETQY
v_gene: TRBV18; abundance: few; d_gene: .; CDR3aa: ASSNRQISGNTIY
v_gene: TRBV2; abundance: .; d_gene: TRBD1; CDR3aa: ASSQTGGVLETQY
v_gene: TRBV4-1; abundance: .; d_gene: .; CDR3aa: ASSQDSHYT
v_gene: TRBV4-2; abundance: .; d_gene: .; CDR3aa: ASSQAVRSDGLNEQF
v_gene: TRBV10-3; abundance: .; d_gene: .; CDR3aa: AISESKYFQPQH
v_gene: TRBV6-6; abundance: .; d_gene: .; CDR3aa: ASSETLGYEQY
v_gene: TRBV4-1; abundance: .; d_gene: TRBD2; CDR3aa: ASSPGTTLPNEQF
v_gene: TRBV11-3; abundance: .; d_gene: .; CDR3aa: ASSLTGIGPRY
v_gene: TRBV4-2; abundance: few; d_gene: .; CDR3aa: ASSQELSLEGTDTQY
v_gene: TRBV6-6; abundance: .; d_gene: .; CDR3aa: ATGAPGRFYGYT
v_gene: TRBV9; abundance: few; d_gene: TRBD1; CDR3aa: ASSRQGAPGYEQY
v_gene: TRBV7-9; abundance: medium-sized; d_gene: .; CDR3aa: ASSAVSGYQSQH
v_gene: TRBV18; abundance: few; d_gene: TRBD2; CDR3aa: ASSPRLAGDYEQY
v_gene: TRBV15; abundance: .; d_gene: .; CDR3aa: ATSRNRVTNEKLF
v_gene: TRBV5-1; abundance: few; d_gene: .; CDR3aa: ASSLGGNSPYEQY
v_gene: TRBV11-1; abundance: large; d_gene: .; CDR3aa: ASSPNGMGYGYT